The entry that follows covers one TCR beta chain sequence. The target of this receptor is not known. Base qualities are not recorded, but no much larger clone differs from it by a single base. In total, around 600 healthy bone marrow donors made up the cohort. Cohort members were all nominally healthy when sampled, although unrecorded immune exposures were likely present. The donor tested CMV seronegative and was one of the 352 seronegative cohort members. Every donor gave a peripheral blood sample, and the peripheral blood mononuclear cells from that sample were used for TCR beta sequencing. Genomic DNA was extracted from the blood cell samples with the Qiagen DNeasy Blood Extraction Kit. The receptor library was made with the immunoSEQ multiplex PCR assay. The multiplex PCR relied on a mix of 60 forward primers for TCR Vbeta segments and 13 reverse primers for TCR Jbeta segments. The CDR3 region of rearranged TCR beta genes was amplified from genomic DNA by a multiplex PCR assay. The amplified TCR beta libraries were sequenced on the Illumina HiSeq System as 87-base-pair reads. In the original analysis: A later analysis tallied 75 million to 85 million unique TCR beta chains across the approximately 670 repertoires, and 10 million to 11 million of those chains were shared by two or more donors. Raw reads were error-corrected and collapsed into unique sequences with a nearest-neighbor algorithm that merged closely related sequences to remove PCR and sequencing errors. Alignment of CDR3 sequences to IMGT reference sequences was used to assign V, D and J gene segments. For a sequence to be retained, a match of at least six nucleotides was required to both a V gene segment and a J gene segment. A rearrangement counted as productive if the CDR3 had no stop codons and remained in frame with V and J, and every other rearrangement counted as non-productive. CDR3 was defined according to IMGT convention as the region running from the second conserved V-encoded cysteine to the conserved J-encoded phenylalanine. In an earlier analysis of around 570 of the donors, sequences lacking an unambiguous match to a single V gene segment were excluded. An earlier analysis of under 750 of the donors called V segments functional above 56.7% productive rearrangements and segregating when the between-donor standard deviation exceeded 5%. A statistical classification framework was built for diagnosing cytomegalovirus status from the catalog of TCR beta chain sequences. In a later analysis, TCR nucleotide sequences were compared against IMGT/GENE-DB human TR gene sequences so that V and J genes could be assigned. Using the TCRdist pipeline, a later analysis assigned CDR3 sequences along with most-parsimonious VDJ recombination scenarios. In a later analysis, every TCR beta chain was defined by the combination of its CDR3 amino acid sequence and its V-gene family, and reads without a unique V-gene family were dropped. In a later analysis, around 600 highly shared, low-generation-probability nucleotide sequences were removed to address suspected cross-contamination and a sequencing artifact. In a later analysis, a clonal expansion index was calculated for each public chain from normalized within-repertoire ranks of inferred template counts. In a later analysis, generation probabilities were computed with a VDJ recombination model fitted to out-of-frame rearrangements, and the resulting probabilities were checked against IGoR. A later analysis scored TCR-TCR, TCR-HLA and TCR-CMV co-occurrence with hypergeometric tests, applying a repertoire-size bias correction to TCR pairs. False discovery rates were estimated in a later analysis by permuting HLA or CMV assignments 20 times. In a later analysis, co-occurring TCRs were grouped using DBSCAN, with TCRdist sequence similarity added in when clustering inside HLA-allele-positive subsets. For co-occurrence clustering, repertoires with fewer than 30,000 or more than 120,000 public chains were excluded, along with about five repertoires with anomalous nucleotide sharing. TCRdb mirrors the immuneACCESS table, restricted to in-frame sequences. Some clones are absent from its copies; in checked studies, under half trace to an unresolved V gene, and the reason for the others is unknown. D and trimming were read from the DNA, whereas the V and J calls and clone size are those reported in that table. A total of approximately 88,000 clones appear in this sample, around 64% of them only once. The top ten clonotypes cover about 3.5% of the sample.

The data were taken from a study of cytomegalovirus exposure and HLA in healthy donors (dated by TCRdb to 2016 to 2017). A note on the overall study: In an earlier analysis of some 550 of the donors, 276 Gb of sequence data and 100 million or so unique TCR beta sequences from 180 million or so T cells were reported. The number of donors typed differed by locus, with roughly 620-630 for A, B, C, DRB1 and DQB1, 522 for DQA1, over 600 for DPA1, and 472 for DPB1. On average, roughly 250,000 unique TCR beta nucleotide sequences were sequenced per donor among several hundred genotyped donors of the cohort, with roughly 18% of those sequences being non-productive. High-throughput TCR immunosequencing, statistical association of individual TCRs with disease status, and machine learning were combined to predict cytomegalovirus infection status. Donor age, sex, ethnicity and CMV serostatus were collected together with the repertoire data. Several DR-DQ haplotypes were handled as single units for association and clustering because linkage in the cohort was strong. Every discovery cohort repertoire had been produced on one sequencing platform. Genome-wide SNP genotypes for about 60% of the roughly 700 donors were used in a later genetic analysis, which treated that subset as a discovery cohort. The genetic ancestry cluster associated with self-reported Caucasian donors included 81% of the roughly 400 genotyped donors. In an earlier analysis of roughly 600 of the donors, high-throughput TCR beta sequencing was used to judge whether each TCR beta V gene segment behaved as functional or pseudogenic. Rather than using new phenotypic data, the later analysis identified candidate immune exposures from TCR beta sequences and from how often those sequences occurred across donors. An early release covering roughly 640 HLA-typed donors comprised about 310 gigabases of sequencing data and tens of millions of unique TCR sequences. Along with the 666-subject first cohort, a separate validation cohort of over 90 different subjects was used. The study aimed to test whether cataloging public T cell receptors could reveal signatures of past pathogen exposure. The study profiled the T cell repertoires of 666 subjects by immunosequencing and related them to cytomegalovirus serostatus. A later analysis re-analyzed previously published TCR beta repertoires from 666 donors and added high-resolution HLA genotyping to study TCR occurrence patterns. HLA typing included class I and class II loci at four-digit resolution. What the research found in general, with its limitations: A further reported finding was that TCR beta sequences accurately predicted the HLA-A and HLA-B alleles for most subjects in the first cohort. In a later analysis, some 18,000 TCR beta sequences were associated with specific HLA alleles at a false discovery rate of 0.05. Three of the identified cytomegalovirus-associated TCR beta chains were confirmed in vitro to be specific for cytomegalovirus antigens. Roughly uniform sequencing depth across donors was assumed in presence/absence analyses, although this assumption may not hold. Because some donors lacked HLA typing at each locus, the association tests relied only on the typed subset. According to a later analysis, TCR association rates differed among HLA loci, with DRB1 alleles showing the most associated TCRs and HLA-C alleles showing the fewest. A later genetic analysis associated a missense DCLRE1C variant with V-gene and J-gene trimming of TCR beta chains, and an independent cohort replicated the association. In a later analysis, HLA-associated TCR beta chains showed more clonal expansion and lower generation probabilities than non-associated chains that were equally common. In an earlier analysis of approximately 600 of the donors, most TCR beta V segments were observed in productive rearrangements about 90% or about 30% of the time, broadly matching IMGT annotations. The 87-base-pair reads could not distinguish some IMGT-functional V segments, including TRBV6-2 and TRBV6-3, so those segments were excluded. In this cohort, only TCR beta chains were sequenced, and detectable features were limited by the absence of alpha or paired-chain data. The authors suggested that the approach could potentially be generalized to other disease states and immunological phenotypes. According to a later genetic analysis, donors in an Asian-associated ancestry cluster had fewer N-insertions in productive TCRs than the approximately 650-donor mean. Assigning TCR associations to individual alleles was difficult when HLA alleles, especially DR and DQ, strongly co-occurred. The earlier analysis of approximately 590 of the donors excluded some 16 rarely observed V segments, including chromosome 9 orphons, because counts were too low. A cluster of highly shared sequence variants was judged likely to be a technical artifact of the sequencing pipeline. In the study, approximately 150 TCR beta chains were listed as associated with cytomegalovirus. Linkage disequilibrium might explain the correlated functional status among segregating V segments, but an unknown experimental factor could not be ruled out. A later analysis reported that several top co-occurrence clusters appeared linked to parvovirus B19, influenza, CMV and Epstein-Barr virus. For the cohort, immune exposure information was limited to CMV serostatus. A later analysis found that most CMV-associated TCR beta chains appeared HLA-restricted, with HLA associations seemingly driven largely by CMV exposure. While some public TCRs were present in many individuals, most TCR sequences turned up only very rarely across donors. The classifier was reported to diagnose cytomegalovirus status with high specificity and sensitivity in both the original and validation cohorts.

Reading the germline V gene gives CDR1 MRHNA and CDR2 SNTAGT. Measured from the cysteine to the phenylalanine, the CDR3 is 13 residues long. Only the CDR3 region is kept as DNA, spanning 39 bases read in frame from base 1. Sequenced sample: PBMCs. The TCR sequence derives from a man aged 60 to 75 in good health and CMV-seronegative. The rearrangement joined TRBV6-4 to TRBJ2-5, with TRBD1 identical over 9 junction bases. The end of the DNA aligns better with TRBJ2-7, so the J call may be wrong. Here the CDR3 is given as CASSDSDRGEQYF. The DNA is TGTGCCAGCAGTGACTCGGACAGGGGCGAGCAGTACTTC.